This T cell receptor beta chain comes out of a study of regulatory T cells in long-lasting Graves disease. Through Arm-PCR of CDR3 regions and iRepertoire HTBI primers, TCR beta libraries were built. TCRdb re-called the multiplex PCR reads through MiXCR, storing one row per CDR3 protein. The sample shows over 500,000 distinct CDR3 sequences, less than 20% of them seen only once. The CDR3 spans 11 residues. The ends were cut back, 3 bases at V and 7 bases at J, with 6 bases in the middle. Germline loops: CDR1 SNHLY, CDR2 FYNNEI. The time point was: newly diagnosed GD, antithyroid drugs for less than 3 months. Preparation of the TCR library used RNA extracted from PBMCs. This clonotype was observed at least ten times. These same records also appear under a second study, on T cells in Graves' hyperthyroidism and ophthalmopathy. This second report adds: Appearing also in blood were most of the thyroid clonotypes expanded above 0.001.

Source: peripheral blood mononuclear cells (PBMCs), taken at new diagnosis, from a patient treated with antithyroid drugs. The TCR sequence derives from a woman aged 25-40 years with Graves disease. The rearrangement links TRBV2 to TRBJ1-1; D uncertain. The CDR3 protein is CASSERLEAFF. The CDR3 nucleotides read TGTGCCAGCAGTGAGAGGCTTGAAGCTTTCTTT.